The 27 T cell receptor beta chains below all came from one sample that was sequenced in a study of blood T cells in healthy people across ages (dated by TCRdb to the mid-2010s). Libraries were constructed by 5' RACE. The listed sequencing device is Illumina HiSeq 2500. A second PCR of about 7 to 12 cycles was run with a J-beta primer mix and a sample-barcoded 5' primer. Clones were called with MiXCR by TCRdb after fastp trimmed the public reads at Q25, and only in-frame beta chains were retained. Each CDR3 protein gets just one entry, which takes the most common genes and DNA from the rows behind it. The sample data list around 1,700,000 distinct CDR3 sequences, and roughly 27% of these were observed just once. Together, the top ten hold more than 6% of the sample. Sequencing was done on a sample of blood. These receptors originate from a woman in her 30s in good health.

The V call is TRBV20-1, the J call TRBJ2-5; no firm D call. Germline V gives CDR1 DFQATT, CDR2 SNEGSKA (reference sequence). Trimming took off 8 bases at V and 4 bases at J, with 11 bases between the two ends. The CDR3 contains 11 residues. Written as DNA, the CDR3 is TGCAGTCCCCTAAAGCGAGAGACCCAGTACTTC. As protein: CSPLKRETQYF.

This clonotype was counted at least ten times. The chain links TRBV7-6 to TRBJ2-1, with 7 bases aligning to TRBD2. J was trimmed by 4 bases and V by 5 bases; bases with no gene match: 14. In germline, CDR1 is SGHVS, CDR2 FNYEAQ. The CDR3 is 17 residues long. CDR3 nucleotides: TGTGCCAGCAGCCCCAGATATCGGTCTAGCGGTTACAATGAGCAGTTCTTC. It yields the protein CASSPRYRSSGYNEQFF.

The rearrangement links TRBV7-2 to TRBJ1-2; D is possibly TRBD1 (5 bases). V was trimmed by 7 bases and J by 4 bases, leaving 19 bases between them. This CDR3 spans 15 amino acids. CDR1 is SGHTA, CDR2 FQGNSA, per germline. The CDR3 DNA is TGTGCCAGCATCCGGAAGGGGCAATCACTCTATGGCTACACCTTC. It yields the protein CASIRKGQSLYGYTF.

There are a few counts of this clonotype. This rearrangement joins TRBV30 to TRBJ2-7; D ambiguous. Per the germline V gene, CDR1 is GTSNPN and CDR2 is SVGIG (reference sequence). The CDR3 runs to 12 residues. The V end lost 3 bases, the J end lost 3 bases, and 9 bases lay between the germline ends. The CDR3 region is CAWSYALYEQYF. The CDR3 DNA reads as TGTGCCTGGAGCTACGCACTCTACGAGCAGTACTTC.

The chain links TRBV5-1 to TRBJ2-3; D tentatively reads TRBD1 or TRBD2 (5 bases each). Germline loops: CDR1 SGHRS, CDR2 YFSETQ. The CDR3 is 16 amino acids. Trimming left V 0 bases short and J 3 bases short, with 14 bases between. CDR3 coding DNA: TGCGCCAGCAGCTTGGTGGCCGGGGCAAAAACAGATACGCAGTATTTT. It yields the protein CASSLVAGAKTDTQYF.

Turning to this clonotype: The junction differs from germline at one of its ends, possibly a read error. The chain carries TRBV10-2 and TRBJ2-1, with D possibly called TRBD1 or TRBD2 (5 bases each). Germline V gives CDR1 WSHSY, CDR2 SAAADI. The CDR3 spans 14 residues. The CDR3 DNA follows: TGCGCCAGCAGGGAGTCGCTGGGGCGGGTTGAGCAGTTCTTC. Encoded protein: CASRESLGRVEQFF.

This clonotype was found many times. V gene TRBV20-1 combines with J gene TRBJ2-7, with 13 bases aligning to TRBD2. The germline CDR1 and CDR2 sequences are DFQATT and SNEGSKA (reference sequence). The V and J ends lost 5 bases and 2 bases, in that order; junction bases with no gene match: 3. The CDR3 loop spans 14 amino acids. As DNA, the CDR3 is TGCAGTGCTGTCGGACTAGCGGGAGCCTACGAGCAGTACTTC. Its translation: CSAVGLAGAYEQYF.

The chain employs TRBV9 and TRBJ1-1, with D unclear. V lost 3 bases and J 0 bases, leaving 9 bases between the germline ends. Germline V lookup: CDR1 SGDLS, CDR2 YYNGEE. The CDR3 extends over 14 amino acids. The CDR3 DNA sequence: TGTGCCAGCAGCGCGACGGTGGTGAACACTGAAGCTTTCTTT. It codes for CASSATVVNTEAFF. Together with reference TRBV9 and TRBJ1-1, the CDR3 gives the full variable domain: DSGVTQTPKHLITATGQRVTLRCSPRSGDLSVYWYQQSLDQGLQFLIQYYNGEERAKGNILERFSAQQFPDLHSELNLSSLELGDSALYFCASSATVVNTEAFFGQGTRLTVV.

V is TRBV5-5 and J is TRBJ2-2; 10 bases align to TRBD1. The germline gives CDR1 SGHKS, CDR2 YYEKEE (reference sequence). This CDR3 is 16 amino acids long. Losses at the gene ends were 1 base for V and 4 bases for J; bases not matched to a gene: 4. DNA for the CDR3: TGTGCCAGCAGCTTGTCCGGGACAGGGGTCACCGGGGAGCTGTTTTTT. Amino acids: CASSLSGTGVTGELFF.

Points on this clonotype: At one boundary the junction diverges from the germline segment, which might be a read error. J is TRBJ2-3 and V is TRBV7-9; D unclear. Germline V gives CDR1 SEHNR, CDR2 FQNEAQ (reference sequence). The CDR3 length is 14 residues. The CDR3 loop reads CASSPPDSRDTQYF. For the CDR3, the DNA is TGTGCCAGCAGTCCGCCTGATAGCAGAGATACGCAGTATTTT.

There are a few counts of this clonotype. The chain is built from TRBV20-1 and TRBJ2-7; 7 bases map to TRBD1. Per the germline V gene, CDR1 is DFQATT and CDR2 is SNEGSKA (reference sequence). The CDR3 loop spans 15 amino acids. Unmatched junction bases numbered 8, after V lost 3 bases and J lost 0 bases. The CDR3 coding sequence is TGCAGTGCTAGGGAACCGACAGGGAGCTCCTACGAGCAGTACTTC. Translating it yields CSAREPTGSSYEQYF.

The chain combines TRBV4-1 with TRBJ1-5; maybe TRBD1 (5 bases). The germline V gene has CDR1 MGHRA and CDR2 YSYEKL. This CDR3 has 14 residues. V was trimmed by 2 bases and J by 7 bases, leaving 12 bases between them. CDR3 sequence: CASSQNVGGQPQHF. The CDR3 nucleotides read TGCGCCAGCAGCCAAAACGTGGGGGGACAGCCCCAGCATTTT.

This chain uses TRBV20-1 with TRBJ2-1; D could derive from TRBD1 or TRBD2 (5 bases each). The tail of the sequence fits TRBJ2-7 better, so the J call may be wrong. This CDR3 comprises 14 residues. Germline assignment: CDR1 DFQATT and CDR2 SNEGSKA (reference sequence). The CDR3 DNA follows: TGCAGTGCCCTGGGGACGAGCTCCTACAATGAGCAGTACTTC. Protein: CSALGTSSYNEQYF.

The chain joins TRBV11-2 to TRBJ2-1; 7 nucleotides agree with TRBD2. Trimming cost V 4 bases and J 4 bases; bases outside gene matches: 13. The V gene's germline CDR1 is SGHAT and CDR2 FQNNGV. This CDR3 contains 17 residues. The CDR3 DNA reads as TGTGCCAGCAGCTCCCGCGGGAATAGCGGGTCTTACAATGAGCAGTTCTTC. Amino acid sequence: CASSSRGNSGSYNEQFF.

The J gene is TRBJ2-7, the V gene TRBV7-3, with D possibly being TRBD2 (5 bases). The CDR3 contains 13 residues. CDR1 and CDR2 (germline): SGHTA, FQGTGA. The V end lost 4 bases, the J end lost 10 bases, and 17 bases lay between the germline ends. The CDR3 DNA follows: TGTGCCAGCAGCTCAGACCCATCCGGGGTCCAGTACTTC. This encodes CASSSDPSGVQYF.

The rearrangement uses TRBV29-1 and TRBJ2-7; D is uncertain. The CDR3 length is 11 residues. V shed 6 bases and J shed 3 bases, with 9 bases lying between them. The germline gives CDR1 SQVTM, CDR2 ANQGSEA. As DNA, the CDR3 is TGCAGCGTCGTAAGGAACTACGAGCAGTACTTC. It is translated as CSVVRNYEQYF.

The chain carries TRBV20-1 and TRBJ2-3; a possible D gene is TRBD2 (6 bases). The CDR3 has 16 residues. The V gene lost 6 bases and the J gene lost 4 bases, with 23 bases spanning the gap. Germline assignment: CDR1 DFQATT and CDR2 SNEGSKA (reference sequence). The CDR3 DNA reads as TGCAGTGCCCGGGGGACTTTCCCGGGGGTAGCAGATACGCAGTATTTT. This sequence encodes CSARGTFPGVADTQYF.

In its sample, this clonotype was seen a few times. This chain's CDR3 is CASSLGQGVRYEQYF. CDR3 in DNA: TGTGCCAGCAGCTTAGGACAGGGCGTAAGATACGAGCAGTACTTC. The chain recombines TRBV7-8 with TRBJ2-7, with 7 bases aligning to TRBD1. The CDR3 covers 15 residues. Trimming cost V 1 base and J 4 bases; bases outside gene matches: 7. Germline loops: CDR1 SGHVS, CDR2 FQNEAQ.

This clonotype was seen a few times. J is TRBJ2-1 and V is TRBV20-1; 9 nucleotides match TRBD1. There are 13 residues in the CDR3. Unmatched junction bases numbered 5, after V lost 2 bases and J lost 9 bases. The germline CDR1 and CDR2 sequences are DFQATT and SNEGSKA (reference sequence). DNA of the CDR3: TGCAGTGCTAGAACAACAGGGGGCGGTGAGCAGTTCTTC. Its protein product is CSARTTGGGEQFF.

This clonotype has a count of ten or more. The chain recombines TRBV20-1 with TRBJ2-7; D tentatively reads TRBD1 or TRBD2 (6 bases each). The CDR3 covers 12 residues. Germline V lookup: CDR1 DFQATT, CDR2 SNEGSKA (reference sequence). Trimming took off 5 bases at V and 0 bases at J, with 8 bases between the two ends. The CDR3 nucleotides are TGCAGTGCTCGGGGGCACTCCTACGAGCAGTACTTC. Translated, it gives CSARGHSYEQYF.

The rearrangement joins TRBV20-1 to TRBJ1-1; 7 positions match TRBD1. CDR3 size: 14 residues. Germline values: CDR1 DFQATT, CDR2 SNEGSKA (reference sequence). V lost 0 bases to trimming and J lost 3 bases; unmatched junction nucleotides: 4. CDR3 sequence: CSAREQGSDTEAFF. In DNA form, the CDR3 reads TGCAGTGCTAGAGAACAGGGGAGTGACACTGAAGCTTTCTTT.

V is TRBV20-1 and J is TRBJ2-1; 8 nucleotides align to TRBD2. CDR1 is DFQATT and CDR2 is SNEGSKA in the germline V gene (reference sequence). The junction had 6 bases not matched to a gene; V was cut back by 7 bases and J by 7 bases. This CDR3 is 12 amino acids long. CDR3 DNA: TGCAGTGTGGCCGGGAGGGTGAATGAGCAGTTCTTC. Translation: CSVAGRVNEQFF.

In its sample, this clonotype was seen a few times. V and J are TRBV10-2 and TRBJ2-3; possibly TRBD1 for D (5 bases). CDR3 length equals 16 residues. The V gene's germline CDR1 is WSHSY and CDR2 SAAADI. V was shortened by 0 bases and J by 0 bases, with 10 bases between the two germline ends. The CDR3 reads CASSESIGASTDTQYF. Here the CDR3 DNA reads TGCGCCAGCAGTGAGTCGATAGGGGCTAGCACAGATACGCAGTATTTT.

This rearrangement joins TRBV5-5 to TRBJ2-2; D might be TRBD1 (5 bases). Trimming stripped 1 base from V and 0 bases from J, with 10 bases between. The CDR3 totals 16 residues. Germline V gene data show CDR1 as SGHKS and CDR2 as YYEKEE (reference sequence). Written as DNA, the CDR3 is TGTGCCAGCAGCTTGTGGTCAGGGACGAACACCGGGGAGCTGTTTTTT. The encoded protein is CASSLWSGTNTGELFF.

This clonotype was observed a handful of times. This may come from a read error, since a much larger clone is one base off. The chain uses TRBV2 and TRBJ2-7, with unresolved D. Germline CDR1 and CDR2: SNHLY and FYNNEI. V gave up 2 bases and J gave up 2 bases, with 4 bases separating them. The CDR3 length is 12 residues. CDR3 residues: CASSEWAYEQYF. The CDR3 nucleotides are TGTGCCAGCAGTGAATGGGCCTACGAGCAGTACTTC.

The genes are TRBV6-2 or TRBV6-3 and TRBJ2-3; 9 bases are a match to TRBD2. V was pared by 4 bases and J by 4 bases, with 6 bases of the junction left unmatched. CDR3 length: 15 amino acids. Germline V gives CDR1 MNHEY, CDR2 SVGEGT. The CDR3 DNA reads TGTGCCAGCAGTTCCCAGCGGGAGGAGGCAGATACGCAGTATTTT. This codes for CASSSQREEADTQYF.

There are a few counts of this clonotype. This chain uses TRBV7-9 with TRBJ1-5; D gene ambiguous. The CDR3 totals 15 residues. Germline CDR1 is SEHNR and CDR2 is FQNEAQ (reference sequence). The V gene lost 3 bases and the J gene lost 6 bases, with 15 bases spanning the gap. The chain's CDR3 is CASSLYGEGGQPQHF. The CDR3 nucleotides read TGTGCCAGCAGCTTGTACGGGGAAGGCGGTCAGCCCCAGCATTTT. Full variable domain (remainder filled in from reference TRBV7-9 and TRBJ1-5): DTGVSQNPRHKITKRGQNVTFRCDPISEHNRLYWYRQTLGQGPEFLTYFQNEAQLEKSRLLSDRFSAERPKGSFSTLEIQRTEQGDSAMYLCASSLYGEGGQPQHFGDGTRLSIL.